The 21 T cell receptor beta chains below all came from one sample that was sequenced in a study of cytotoxic CD8 clonotypes in ibrutinib-treated CLL. Libraries were prepared by immunoSEQ multiplex PCR; TCRdb keeps only in-frame clonotypes and omits some of them. Altogether roughly 180,000 clones are present, around three quarters being singletons, with the ten largest covering under 15%. Here the sequenced sample was PBMCs, taken after 24 months of ibrutinib treatment. These receptors came from a human donor with chronic lymphocytic leukemia.

This chain joins TRBV6-1 and TRBJ1-2; 12 nucleotides align to TRBD1. The CDR3 spans 16 residues. V gave up 4 bases and J gave up 4 bases; unmatched junction bases: 7. Germline V gene lookup returns CDR1 MNHNS and CDR2 SASEGT. Here the CDR3 DNA reads TGTGCCAGCAGTGTTTCCGGGACAGGGGGCGGCTATGGCTACACCTTC. Protein product: CASSVSGTGGGYGYTF.

CDR3 sequence (DNA): TGTGCCAGCTCACTTCGGACACAGGGCTTAAACTATGGCTACACCTTC. Translation gives CASSLRTQGLNYGYTF. This rearrangement joins TRBV18 to TRBJ1-2; tentative D call: TRBD1 (6 bases). Between the trimmed V and J ends, which lost 4 bases and 2 bases, there was a span of 17 bases. The CDR3 spans 16 residues. CDR1 is KGHSH and CDR2 is LQKENI in the germline V gene.

The J gene is TRBJ2-1, the V gene TRBV2; D call uncertain. Germline CDR1 SNHLY, CDR2 FYNNEI. This CDR3 comprises 12 residues. V was pared by 5 bases and J by 4 bases, with 6 bases between. The CDR3: CASSPQYNEQFF. The CDR3 DNA reads as TGTGCCAGCAGTCCACAGTACAATGAGCAGTTCTTC.

This chain links TRBV5-1 with TRBJ2-7; D is possibly TRBD1 (7 bases). The germline gives CDR1 SGHRS, CDR2 YFSETQ. Trimming stripped 1 base from V and 3 bases from J, with 11 bases between. This CDR3 region has 14 residues. The CDR3 is CASSLSGGRYEQYF. The CDR3 DNA follows: TGCGCCAGCAGCTTGTCAGGGGGGCGCTACGAGCAGTACTTC.

The chain links TRBV28 to TRBJ1-1; TRBD1 matches 7 bases. V shed 3 bases and J 1 base; nucleotides not matched to a gene: 5. This CDR3 has 15 amino acids. Germline V gene data show CDR1 as MDHEN and CDR2 as SYDVKM. CDR3 DNA: TGTGCCAGCAGTTTGTCGGGACAGACGAACACTGAAGCTTTCTTT. Its translation: CASSLSGQTNTEAFF.

This clone was seen a few times. The chain's CDR3 is CASSRWDRGFGNTIYF. The CDR3 DNA reads TGTGCCAGCAGCCGATGGGACAGGGGATTTGGGAACACCATATATTTT. V gene TRBV11-2 combines with J gene TRBJ1-3; 10 bases match TRBD1. V trimming: 5 bases; J trimming: 7 bases; junction bases outside the gene matches: 11. The CDR3 has 16 residues. Germline V gene lookup returns CDR1 SGHAT and CDR2 FQNNGV. Combining the CDR3 with reference TRBV11-2 and TRBJ1-3 gives the whole variable domain EAGVAQSPRYKIIEKRQSVAFWCNPISGHATLYWYQQILGQGPKLLIQFQNNGVVDDSQLPKDRFSAERLKGVDSTLKIQPAKLEDSAVYLCASSRWDRGFGNTIYFGEGSWLTVV.

The rearrangement uses TRBV5-5 and TRBJ2-5; 16 bases are a match to TRBD2. The V segment lost 0 bases and the J segment 5 bases; nucleotides outside the gene matches: 7. Looked up from germline, CDR1 is SGHKS and CDR2 is YYEKEE (reference sequence). The CDR3 length is 18 residues. Here the CDR3 DNA reads TGTGCCAGCAGCTTGGCTGGGACTAGCGGGAGGGCCGTCGAGACCCAGTACTTC. It is translated as CASSLAGTSGRAVETQYF.

This clone was detected only a few times. The rearrangement joins TRBV27 to TRBJ2-7; a weak D match, TRBD2 (5 bases). CDR1 and CDR2 (germline): MNHEY, SMNVEV (reference sequence). V lost 2 bases, J lost 2 bases, and 10 bases lay in between. The CDR3 runs 14 residues. This chain's CDR3 is CASSLVGAPYEQYF. The CDR3 DNA reads as TGTGCCAGCAGTTTAGTGGGAGCACCCTACGAGCAGTACTTC.

The V gene is TRBV13, the J gene TRBJ1-1; the D is unclear. CDR3 length: 13 residues. The germline V and J ends were trimmed by 5 bases and 4 bases, with 11 bases remaining between them. CDR1 and CDR2 from the germline V gene are PRHDT and FYEKMQ (reference sequence). CDR3 coding DNA: TGTGCCAGCAGCCCAAGACGGACCACTGAAGCTTTCTTT. Translation: CASSPRRTTEAFF. Full variable domain (remainder filled in from reference TRBV13 and TRBJ1-1): AAGVIQSPRHLIKEKRETATLKCYPIPRHDTVYWYQQGPGQDPQFLISFYEKMQSDKGSIPDRFSAQQFSDYHSELNMSSLELGDSALYFCASSPRRTTEAFFGQGTRLTVV.

This chain joins TRBV6-1 and TRBJ2-1; TRBD1 matches 8 bases. The germline CDR1 and CDR2 sequences are MNHNS and SASEGT. This CDR3 has 12 amino acids. V trimming: 2 bases; J trimming: 12 bases; junction bases outside the gene matches: 3. The CDR3 DNA follows: TGTGCCAGCAGTGAATTCGGGACAGGGCAGTTCTTC. Its protein product is CASSEFGTGQFF.

This clone appeared once. J is TRBJ1-5 and V is TRBV28; 8 bases agree with TRBD1. The V gene end was trimmed by 3 bases and the J gene end by 5 bases; junction bases not matched to a gene: 3. The CDR3 extends over 14 amino acids. Looked up from germline, CDR1 is MDHEN and CDR2 is SYDVKM. The CDR3 DNA is TGTGCCAGCAGTTTCCCCAGGGGGCATCAGCCCCAGCATTTT. As protein: CASSFPRGHQPQHF. The entire variable domain, with the rest obtained from reference TRBV28 and TRBJ1-5, is as follows: DVKVTQSSRYLVKRTGEKVFLECVQDMDHENMFWYRQDPGLGLRLIYFSYDVKMKEKGDIPEGYSVSREKKERFSLILESASTNQTSMYLCASSFPRGHQPQHFGDGTRLSIL.

This sequence joins TRBV18 and TRBJ2-7; D ambiguous. The V and J ends lost 3 bases and 4 bases respectively, with 4 bases between them. Germline values: CDR1 KGHSH, CDR2 LQKENI. The length of the CDR3 is 11 residues. CDR3 DNA: TGTGCCAGCTCACCTGATTACGAGCAGTACTTC. This codes for CASSPDYEQYF.

The genes are TRBV7-9 and TRBJ1-4; D gene ambiguous. This CDR3 comprises 14 residues. Trimming removed 5 bases at V and 7 bases at J, with 14 bases between. In germline, CDR1 is SEHNR, CDR2 FQNEAQ (reference sequence). The DNA for the CDR3 is TGTGCCAGCAGCCAACCGAACCTAGGTGAAAAACTGTTTTTT. Its translation is CASSQPNLGEKLFF.

V and J are TRBV7-6 and TRBJ1-3, with a tentative D call TRBD1 (6 bases). This CDR3 spans 16 amino acids. Germline assignment: CDR1 SGHVS and CDR2 FNYEAQ. V gave up 5 bases and J gave up 0 bases, with 14 bases separating them. The CDR3 sequence is CASSLTGPNSGNTIYF. In nucleotides, the CDR3 is TGTGCCAGCAGCCTAACAGGGCCGAACTCTGGAAACACCATATATTTT.

This chain joins TRBV7-6 and TRBJ2-5; 7 bases line up with TRBD1. Trimming at V came to 3 bases and at J to 1 base, leaving 5 bases not matched to a gene. This CDR3 has 15 amino acids. Per the germline V gene, CDR1 is SGHVS and CDR2 is FNYEAQ. CDR3 sequence: CASSFTDRVQETQYF. The CDR3 bases are TGTGCCAGCAGCTTTACCGACAGGGTCCAAGAGACCCAGTACTTC.

The V call is TRBV21-1, the J call TRBJ1-3. TRBV21-1 is classified as a pseudogene. The CDR3 runs to 15 residues. CDR3 region: CASSKEGEDGNTIYF. Here the CDR3 DNA reads TGTGCCAGCAGCAAAGAAGGCGAGGATGGAAACACCATATATTTT.

This clone has just one count. This chain connects TRBV10-3 to TRBJ2-5, with D perhaps matching TRBD1 (6 bases). Germline CDR1 and CDR2: ENHRY and SYGVKD. V was clipped by 9 bases and J by 5 bases, with 10 bases between them. The CDR3 runs to 11 residues. CDR3 DNA sequence: TGTGCCATAGCACAGGGTGAGACCCAGTACTTC. Translating it yields CAIAQGETQYF.

This rearrangement joins TRBV9 to TRBJ2-5, with D hard to call. Trimming removed 0 bases at V and 2 bases at J, with 8 bases between. The CDR3 loop spans 14 amino acids. In germline, CDR1 is SGDLS, CDR2 YYNGEE. The CDR3 protein is CASSVDGLQETQYF. CDR3 coding DNA: TGTGCCAGCAGCGTAGACGGATTACAAGAGACCCAGTACTTC.

This clone was seen once. The chain couples TRBV19 to TRBJ2-7; 12 bases match TRBD2. The J segment lost 6 bases and the V segment lost 3 bases, leaving 6 bases of the junction unmatched. The CDR3 is 15 amino acids. Germline V lookup: CDR1 LNHDA, CDR2 SQIVND (reference sequence). The CDR3 region is CASSISGLAGLEQYF. DNA of the CDR3: TGTGCCAGTAGTATCTCGGGACTAGCGGGCCTCGAGCAGTACTTC.

This chain connects TRBV7-9 to TRBJ2-3; D not resolved. V was shortened by 5 bases and J by 6 bases, with 15 bases between the two germline ends. CDR1 and CDR2 from the germline V gene are SEHNR and FQNEAQ (reference sequence). The CDR3 extends over 14 amino acids. CDR3: CASSPSSMRDTQYF. The CDR3, as DNA: TGTGCCAGCAGCCCCTCGTCCATGAGGGATACGCAGTATTTT.

The rearrangement uses TRBV28 and TRBJ1-5, with D uncertain. V gave up 6 bases and J gave up 4 bases, with 16 bases separating them. CDR3 length: 15 amino acids. Germline values: CDR1 MDHEN, CDR2 SYDVKM. This chain's CDR3 is CASSLRSLKNQPQHF. DNA of the CDR3: TGTGCCAGCAGCCTGCGTAGTCTAAAAAATCAGCCCCAGCATTTT.